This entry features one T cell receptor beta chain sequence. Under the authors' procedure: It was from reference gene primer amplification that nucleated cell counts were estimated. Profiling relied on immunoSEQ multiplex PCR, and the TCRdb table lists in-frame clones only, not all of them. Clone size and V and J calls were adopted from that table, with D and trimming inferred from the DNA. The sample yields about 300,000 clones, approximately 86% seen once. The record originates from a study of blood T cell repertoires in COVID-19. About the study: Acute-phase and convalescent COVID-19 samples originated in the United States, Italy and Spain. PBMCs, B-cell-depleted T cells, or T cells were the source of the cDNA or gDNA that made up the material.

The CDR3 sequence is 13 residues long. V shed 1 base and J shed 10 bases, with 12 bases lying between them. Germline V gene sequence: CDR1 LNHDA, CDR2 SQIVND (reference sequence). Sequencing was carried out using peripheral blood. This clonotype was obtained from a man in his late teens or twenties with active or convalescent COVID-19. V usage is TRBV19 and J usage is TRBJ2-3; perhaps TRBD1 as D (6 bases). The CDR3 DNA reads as TGTGCCAGTAGTATAGGCGTTCAGGGGTCGCAGTATTTT. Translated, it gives CASSIGVQGSQYF. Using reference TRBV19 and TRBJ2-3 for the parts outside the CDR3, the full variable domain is DGGITQSPKYLFRKEGQNVTLSCEQNLNHDAMYWYRQDPGQGLRLIYYSQIVNDFQKGDIAEGYSVSREKKESFPLTVTSAQKNPTAFYLCASSIGVQGSQYFGPGTRLTVL.